Described below is a single T cell receptor beta chain sequence and its context. This CDR3 contains 13 residues. V shed 6 bases and J shed 6 bases, with 14 bases lying between them. The germline gives CDR1 ENHRY, CDR2 SYGVKD. This sample is drawn from a study of blood T cell repertoires in COVID-19. Study-level information: Sites across the United States, Italy and Spain contributed samples from acute and convalescent COVID-19. In each case, the material was cDNA or gDNA derived from T cells, B-cell-depleted T cells, or PBMCs.

Authors' data handling: Reference gene primer amplification gave estimated nucleated cell counts. Using immunoSEQ multiplex PCR, the repertoire was profiled, and TCRdb retains in-frame clones only, with some absent. That table furnishes V, J and clone size, whereas the DNA furnished D and trimming. The sample contains around 190,000 clones, around 85% of which appear only once. The chain has TRBV10-3 and TRBJ1-1, with D possibly TRBD1 on 6 matching bases. The receptor was derived from a woman aged 55-69 years with acute or convalescent COVID-19. The sequenced sample consisted of peripheral blood. CDR3 DNA: TGTGCCATCAGCACACAGGGTCTATCTGAAGCTTTCTTT. As protein: CAISTQGLSEAFF.